This is a list of T cell receptor beta chains from one sample in a study of OX40 agonist ivuxolimab in advanced cancers. Measured with immunoSEQ multiplex PCR; TCRdb has only the in-frame clones, and not every one. The sample has roughly 75,000 clones, roughly 86% seen once. This specimen was CD4+ or CD8+ T cells sorted from blood, taken in a trial of the OX40 agonist ivuxolimab. These receptors came from an adult with an advanced solid tumor such as melanoma, head and neck, liver or kidney cancer. Both conserved end residues are part of each CDR3. The D gene is left open where the match is weak. Clone size appears in some rows only: once, few, many, or a class for an expanded clone.

.	TRBV6-6	.	TRBJ1-2	CASSLGHDGYTF	TGTGCCAGCAGTCTCGGACACGATGGCTACACCTTC
few	TRBV5-1	TRBD1	TRBJ2-1	CASFSGTGGFSEQFF	TGCGCCAGCTTCTCCGGGACAGGGGGCTTTAGTGAGCAGTTCTTC
.	TRBV7-2	.	TRBJ1-1	CASSLDGMNTEAFF	TGTGCCAGCAGCTTAGACGGCATGAACACTGAAGCTTTCTTT
.	TRBV4-1	TRBD2	TRBJ2-1	CASSQVATSGSRVDEQFF	TGCGCCAGCAGCCAAGTGGCGACTAGCGGGAGTCGCGTCGATGAGCAGTTCTTC
.	TRBV18	.	TRBJ1-2	CASSPRADTSNYGYTF	TGTGCCAGCTCACCGAGGGCAGATACATCTAACTATGGCTACACCTTC
.	TRBV5-6	.	TRBJ2-7	CASGNYNGYEQYF	TGTGCCAGCGGCAATTACAATGGATACGAGCAGTACTTC
.	TRBV27	TRBD2	TRBJ2-1	CASSPRLAGVNEQFF	TGTGCCAGCAGTCCCCGACTAGCGGGAGTCAATGAGCAGTTCTTC
once	TRBV14	TRBD1	TRBJ1-3	CASSQTGVGNTIYF	TGTGCCAGCAGCCAAACAGGGGTTGGAAACACCATATATTTT
.	TRBV9	TRBD1	TRBJ1-1	CASSVAPFDRAVNTEAFF	TGTGCCAGCAGCGTAGCCCCATTCGACAGGGCTGTAAACACTGAAGCTTTCTTT
.	TRBV6-1	.	TRBJ2-3	CASTEGFRDTQYF	TGTGCCAGCACAGAGGGTTTTAGAGATACGCAGTATTTT
.	TRBV29-1	.	TRBJ1-1	CSVQEGGKHWAFF	TGCAGCGTTCAAGAAGGGGGGAAGCATTGGGCTTTCTTT
.	TRBV18	.	TRBJ1-1	CASSPPLRSMNTEAFF	TGTGCCAGCTCACCACCGTTGAGAAGTATGAACACTGAAGCTTTCTTT
.	TRBV13	.	TRBJ1-1	CASSPRNTEAFF	TGTGCCAGCAGCCCCAGGAACACTGAAGCTTTCTTT
.	TRBV10-3	.	TRBJ2-1	CAISSAEEQFF	TGTGCCATCAGTTCAGCGGAAGAGCAGTTCTTC
.	TRBV28	TRBD1	TRBJ1-4	CASSFGTDLREKLFF	TGTGCCAGCAGTTTCGGGACAGATTTGAGGGAAAAACTGTTTTTT
once	TRBV9	TRBD1	TRBJ2-5	CASSVSGTGTETQYF	TGTGCCAGCAGCGTTTCCGGGACAGGTACGGAGACCCAGTACTTC
.	TRBV6-6	TRBD1	TRBJ1-5	CASSTQGAGNQPQHF	TGTGCCAGCAGTACCCAGGGGGCTGGCAATCAGCCCCAGCATTTT
once	TRBV28	.	TRBJ1-6	CASSPRTNSPLHF	TGTGCCAGCAGTCCTAGGACAAACTCACCCCTCCACTTT
.	TRBV9	TRBD1	TRBJ1-5	CASSDGTAYQPQHF	TGTGCCAGCAGCGACGGGACAGCCTATCAGCCCCAGCATTTT
.	TRBV2	.	TRBJ1-2	CASSEAQQLNYGYTF	TGTGCCAGCAGTGAAGCACAGCAACTTAACTATGGCTACACCTTC
.	TRBV10-1	.	TRBJ2-1	CASRQTTPDNEQFF	TGCGCCAGCCGACAAACTACTCCCGACAATGAGCAGTTCTTC
once	TRBV5-3	.	TRBJ2-3	CARSWAMSTDTQYF	TGTGCCAGAAGCTGGGCCATGAGCACAGATACGCAGTATTTT
.	TRBV29-1	TRBD2	TRBJ2-7	CSVEPLAGQFYEQYF	TGCAGCGTTGAACCCTTAGCGGGTCAGTTCTACGAGCAGTACTTC
few	TRBV13	.	TRBJ1-2	CASSAQGGNYGYTF	TGTGCCAGCAGCGCGCAGGGAGGCAACTATGGCTACACCTTC
once	TRBV4-3	.	TRBJ1-6	CASSQRPGASSYNSPLHF	TGCGCCAGCAGCCAGCGTCCAGGGGCTAGCTCCTATAATTCACCCCTCCACTTT
few	TRBV25-1	.	TRBJ1-6	CASRIGGASPLHF	TGTGCCAGCAGAATAGGGGGAGCTTCACCCCTCCACTTT
.	TRBV5-1	TRBD2	TRBJ2-7	CASSLGTSGTYEQYF	TGCGCCAGCAGCTTGGGGACTAGCGGGACTTACGAGCAGTACTTC
few	TRBV11-1	.	TRBJ2-1	CASSFSRNEQFF	TGTGCCAGCAGCTTTAGTAGGAATGAGCAGTTCTTC
.	TRBV9	TRBD2	TRBJ2-1	CASSKAVAGAGEDEQFF	TGTGCCAGCAGCAAAGCGGTAGCGGGAGCAGGAGAGGATGAGCAGTTCTTC
.	TRBV27	.	TRBJ2-5	CASSSTFQDEGYF	TGTGCCAGCAGCTCTACCTTTCAAGACGAGGGGTACTTC
.	TRBV7-3	TRBD2	TRBJ2-1	CASSSGTSGSYNEQFF	TGTGCCAGCAGCTCCGGGACTAGCGGCTCCTACAATGAGCAGTTCTTC
.	TRBV11-2	.	TRBJ2-7	CASSLEGSEQYF	TGTGCCAGCAGCTTAGAGGGGTCCGAGCAGTACTTC
.	TRBV6-4	.	TRBJ2-1	CASSETAGYEQFF	TGTGCCAGCAGTGAAACCGCGGGATATGAGCAGTTCTTC
.	TRBV5-1	.	TRBJ2-6	CASSLLQGIGANVLTF	TGCGCCAGCAGCTTGTTACAGGGTATTGGGGCCAACGTCCTGACTTTC
.	TRBV27	.	TRBJ2-5	CASSSTGRETQYF	TGTGCCAGCAGTTCAACAGGGAGGGAGACCCAGTACTTC
.	TRBV5-6	.	TRBJ2-1	CASSYSPDNEQFF	TGTGCCAGCAGCTACTCCCCGGACAATGAGCAGTTCTTC
.	TRBV6-5	TRBD1	TRBJ2-7	CASSSGDRAYEQYF	TGTGCCAGCAGTTCGGGGGACAGGGCTTACGAGCAGTACTTC
.	TRBV29-1	.	TRBJ1-1	CSVDHMKTEAFF	TGCAGCGTTGACCACATGAAGACTGAAGCTTTCTTT
.	TRBV11-3	TRBD2	TRBJ2-1	CASSWTSGRDQFF	TGTGCCAGCAGCTGGACTAGCGGGAGGGACCAGTTCTTC
.	TRBV28	TRBD2	TRBJ2-1	CASSSSGSFNEQFF	TGTGCCAGCAGCTCTAGCGGGAGTTTCAATGAGCAGTTCTTC
.	TRBV11-2	.	TRBJ2-5	CASTGLPRGETQYF	TGTGCCAGCACCGGACTTCCTCGGGGGGAGACCCAGTACTTC
.	TRBV28	.	TRBJ1-1	CASRPGRLGAFF	TGTGCCAGCAGACCTGGGAGACTGGGAGCTTTCTTT
once	TRBV5-5	TRBD1	TRBJ1-5	CASSRGQAFNQPQHF	TGTGCCAGCAGCCGGGGACAGGCATTCAATCAGCCCCAGCATTTT
once	TRBV30	.	TRBJ2-7	CALGLRSYEQYF	TGTGCCTTGGGACTGAGATCCTACGAGCAGTACTTC
.	TRBV11-2	TRBD1	TRBJ1-4	CASSLDPGGREKLFF	TGTGCCAGCAGCTTAGACCCAGGGGGCAGAGAAAAACTGTTTTTT
medium-sized	TRBV18	.	TRBJ1-1	CASSPDEGRAFF	TGTGCCAGCTCACCAGACGAGGGTCGAGCTTTCTTT
.	TRBV11-2	.	TRBJ2-5	CASSPTRETQYF	TGTGCCAGCAGCCCCACTAGGGAGACCCAGTACTTC
.	TRBV29-1	TRBD1	TRBJ2-7	CSVSGQGGNYEQYF	TGCAGCGTCTCCGGACAGGGTGGGAACTACGAGCAGTACTTC
.	TRBV5-1	TRBD2	TRBJ2-1	CASSLAPSGTNHNEQFF	TGCGCCAGCAGCTTGGCGCCTAGCGGGACAAACCACAATGAGCAGTTCTTC
once	TRBV27	TRBD1	TRBJ1-4	CASSVPQGANEKLFF	TGTGCCAGCAGCGTACCACAGGGGGCAAATGAAAAACTGTTTTTT
.	TRBV6-4	.	TRBJ1-1	CASTAGVGTEAFF	TGTGCCAGCACCGCAGGGGTCGGCACTGAAGCTTTCTTT
.	TRBV7-1	.	TRBJ1-2	CASSYPGTYGYTF	TGTGCCAGCAGTTACCCAGGGACCTATGGCTACACCTTC
few	TRBV19	.	TRBJ2-5	CASSIGDGETQYF	TGTGCCAGTAGTATAGGGGACGGGGAGACCCAGTACTTC
.	TRBV10-2	.	TRBJ1-2	CASSEEWQGINYGYTF	TGCGCCAGCAGTGAAGAATGGCAGGGCATTAACTATGGCTACACCTTC